The text below deals with one T cell receptor beta chain. What this receptor recognizes is not known. No base quality information exists; no much larger clone differs at one position. The data derive from a study of shared clonotypes between healthy human individuals (TCRdb year 2020). General notes on the study: The cohort comprised a couple of women and three men aged 18 to 49 years. For each donor, three plates each were used for CD4 naive and CD4 memory, two plates were used for CD8 naive, and one plate was used for CD8 memory. To estimate repertoire size and how much clonotype sharing occurs between individuals, the study deeply sequenced the blood TCR repertoires of five healthy adults. Libraries were prepared and TCR repertoires were sequenced by different laboratories using diverse techniques, in order to increase sequencing depth and limit assay-specific biases. Between about 0.8 and 9.5 billion PBMCs per donor were obtained by leukapheresis. Beyond this particular receptor, the publication reports: Sampling was restricted to blood, and TCR repertoires in tissue are likely to differ from TCR repertoires in blood. Based on pairwise subsampling, the degree of clonotype sharing among donors was expected to be affected by sequencing depth. Because the study included only a small number of donors, the genetic and exposure-history diversity represented was limited. When four donors were compared, the shared fraction of clonotypes was around 5% for naive CD4, roughly 3.4% for naive CD8, 2.3% for memory CD4, and 0.3% to 0.5% for memory CD8. Compared with non-shared clonotypes, clonotypes shared by all four sorted-subset donors had higher generation probabilities. Naive subsets generally had larger estimated clonotype richness than memory subsets did. Even with the large sequencing depth, rarefaction of the sorted-subset datasets indicated that sequencing was incomplete.

Healthy HIV-negative adults with no recently reported acute infections or vaccinations were included as donors. All donors were Caucasian adults living in Nashville, Tennessee, USA. CD4+ T cells were enriched through magnetic negative selection, after which naive cells were positively selected on CD45RA and the remaining negative fraction served as the memory subset. Blood was obtained by leukapheresis, after which PBMCs were separated by Ficoll-Histopaque density gradient centrifugation and cryopreserved in liquid nitrogen vapor phase. Analytical flow cytometry was used to check the purity and quantity of each magnetically sorted T cell population. Each sorted fraction had its genomic DNA isolated and then quantified by UV absorbance on a Nanodrop 2000c. TCR CDR3 regions were amplified from genomic DNA by multiplex PCR using the deep immunoSEQ assay. Extracted genomic DNA from each cell subset was spread evenly across all wells of several immunoSEQ 96-well plates, with each plate serving as a replicate. Each replicate PCR for sorted subsets received about 180 ng genomic DNA, equal to roughly 29,000 T cell genomes. Purified libraries were quantified with a Qubit 3.0 fluorometer, sized on a Bioanalyzer 2100, and re-quantified with the KAPA Library Quantification kit. Every immunoSEQ 96-well plate was sequenced on a dedicated single-read 150-cycle Illumina NextSeq 550 flow cell. In the source study's methods: Because the immunoSEQ output included only junctional sequences and no quality scores, the filtering could not be the same as the filtering used for full-length reads. To assign V/J genes and CDR3, sequences were annotated using PyIR, a Python wrapper for IgBLAST v1.9, with IMGT germline references. Reads with weak V/J assignments (E-value above 1e-6), missing CDR3, stop codons, out-of-frame junctions, or ambiguous translated residues were removed. V3J clonotypes were defined by identical inferred V gene, J gene, and CDR3 amino acid sequence. Percentage overlap between repertoires was calculated by dividing the number of shared unique clonotypes by the size of the smaller repertoire. Repertoire richness was assessed with RTK rarefaction, the Chao1 estimator, and Recon v2.1 estimates of unobserved clonotypes. For all TCRbeta clonotypes obtained by the gDNA method from four donors, generation probabilities were computed with OLGA. TCRdb obtained this table from immuneACCESS and retained in-frame rearrangements with V and J assigned. These tables miss some clones; where compared with another copy, unresolved V genes account for less than half of the shortfall, and the remainder is unexplained. V, J and clone size are taken as reported in that table, and D and trimming were inferred from the DNA itself. This sample holds some 680,000 clones; 55% to 85% were observed only once. The top ten clonotypes cover around 1.8% of the sample.

V is cut by 6 bases and J by 0 bases, and the space between the germline ends is 9 bases. For CDR1 and CDR2, the germline V gene lists MDHEN and SYDVKM. The CDR3, cysteine through phenylalanine, is 14 amino acids long. Of all the DNA, just the CDR3 is kept, 42 bases in frame from base 1. The chain uses TRBV28 and TRBJ2-4; the D gene cannot be named for sure. The specimen sequenced was memory CD4+ T cells sorted from blood. The cell subset or site label on this specimen signifies: CD45RA-negative fraction. This sequence originates from a woman aged 25 to 45 in good health. The DNA sequence reads TGTGCCAGCAGCAAAACAGTAGCCAAAAACATTCAGTACTTC. Translated, it gives CASSKTVAKNIQYF.